These 11 T cell receptor beta chains share one sample of origin, sequenced in a study of shared clonotypes between healthy human individuals. TCRdb's table, derived via immunoSEQ multiplex PCR, lists solely in-frame clones and lacks some. The sample holds a few million clones, approximately 93% seen once. The sequenced sample consisted of naive CD4+ T cells from PBMCs. The subset is: CD45RA+ positively selected. All receptors derive from a man between 18 and 35 years old in good health. Some clones in this sample may be carry-over from other donors' samples.

The rearrangement joins TRBV4-3 to TRBJ1-3; D might be TRBD1 (5 bases). Trimming removed 0 bases at V and 1 base at J, with 10 bases between. From germline, CDR1 is LGHNA and CDR2 YSLEER. This CDR3 spans 16 amino acids. CDR3 in amino acids: CASSQDLGGSGNTIYF. The CDR3 DNA reads as TGCGCCAGCAGCCAAGATCTGGGGGGATCTGGAAACACCATATATTTT.

The chain links TRBV7-3 to TRBJ1-1; 7 bases are shared with TRBD1. The junction had 5 bases not matched to a gene; V was cut back by 5 bases and J by 5 bases. Looked up from germline, CDR1 is SGHTA and CDR2 is FQGTGA. CDR3 length: 13 amino acids. The CDR3 DNA reads TGTGCCAGCAGCAGCCACAGGGGTACTGAAGCTTTCTTT. Translation gives CASSSHRGTEAFF.

This chain connects TRBV4-1 to TRBJ2-2, with TRBD2 identical over 8 bases. The V and J ends lost 6 bases and 7 bases, in that order; junction bases with no gene match: 13. Germline CDR1 reads MGHRA; CDR2 reads YSYEKL. CDR3 length: 16 residues. The CDR3 here is CASSPPAGGASGELFF. In DNA, the CDR3 is TGCGCCAGCAGTCCCCCCGCGGGGGGCGCGAGCGGGGAGCTGTTTTTT.

The genes are TRBV6-1 and TRBJ2-7, with TRBD2 matching over 8 bases. Unmatched junction bases numbered 13, after V lost 6 bases and J lost 6 bases. This CDR3 has 15 amino acids. The germline V gene encodes CDR1 MNHNS and CDR2 SASEGT. The CDR3 DNA reads TGTGCCAGCAGGGCCTTAGCGGGGCGTCTGGGCGAGCAGTACTTC. It yields the protein CASRALAGRLGEQYF.

The chain carries TRBV29-1 and TRBJ2-1; D not certain. From germline, CDR1 is SQVTM and CDR2 ANQGSEA. Trimming left V 7 bases short and J 2 bases short, with 15 bases between. The CDR3 is made up of 14 amino acids. CDR3 sequence (DNA): TGCAGCGCATCAAATAGCTTCACCTACAATGAGCAGTTCTTC. Its protein is CSASNSFTYNEQFF.

The chain uses TRBV6-6 and TRBJ2-5; tentative D call: TRBD1 (6 bases). V gave up 0 bases and J gave up 4 bases, with 9 bases separating them. The germline V gene has CDR1 MNHNY and CDR2 SVGAGI (reference sequence). The length of the CDR3 is 14 residues. Written as DNA, the CDR3 is TGTGCCAGCAGTTACTCGACAGGCTCAGAGACCCAGTACTTC. Protein: CASSYSTGSETQYF.

The chain combines TRBV7-2 with TRBJ2-1, with 11 nucleotides matching TRBD1. The CDR3 totals 15 residues. The trim removed 5 bases at V and 8 bases at J, leaving 8 bases unmatched. Germline V gene sequence: CDR1 SGHTA, CDR2 FQGNSA. CDR3: CASSLGQGAGDEQFF. The CDR3 bases are TGTGCCAGCAGCCTAGGACAGGGGGCCGGCGATGAGCAGTTCTTC.

The V and J genes are TRBV15 and TRBJ2-3, with D unclear. The germline CDR1 and CDR2 sequences are LNHNV and YYDKDF (reference sequence). Trimming took 5 bases from V and 6 from J, leaving 12 bases between them. The CDR3 length is 13 residues. CDR3 in DNA: TGTGCCACCAGCGGTAGTCCCGGGGATACGCAGTATTTT. It yields the protein CATSGSPGDTQYF.

This chain uses TRBV28 with TRBJ2-5; TRBD1 aligns across 8 bases. The CDR3 consists of 13 residues. CDR1 MDHEN and CDR2 SYDVKM come from the germline V gene. The ends lost 6 bases at V and 4 bases at J; junction bases unmatched: 4. CDR3 region: CASRQQGVETQYF. The CDR3 DNA is TGTGCCAGCAGGCAACAGGGGGTAGAGACCCAGTACTTC.

This chain links TRBV7-3 with TRBJ1-1; D remains ambiguous. Trimming took off 5 bases at V and 0 bases at J, with 7 bases between the two ends. Per germline, CDR1 SGHTA and CDR2 FQGTGA. The CDR3 is 13 residues long. The CDR3 DNA reads as TGTGCCAGCAGCCCTACCCTGAACACTGAAGCTTTCTTT. This gives the protein CASSPTLNTEAFF.

The J gene is TRBJ1-1, the V gene TRBV4-1; D is unresolved. The V end was cut by 0 bases, the J end by 4 bases, with 12 bases between. The germline V gene has CDR1 MGHRA and CDR2 YSYEKL. The CDR3 sequence is 15 residues long. In nucleotides, the CDR3 is TGCGCCAGCAGCCAAGATCAGCGGGGTTTCACTGAAGCTTTCTTT. Translation: CASSQDQRGFTEAFF.